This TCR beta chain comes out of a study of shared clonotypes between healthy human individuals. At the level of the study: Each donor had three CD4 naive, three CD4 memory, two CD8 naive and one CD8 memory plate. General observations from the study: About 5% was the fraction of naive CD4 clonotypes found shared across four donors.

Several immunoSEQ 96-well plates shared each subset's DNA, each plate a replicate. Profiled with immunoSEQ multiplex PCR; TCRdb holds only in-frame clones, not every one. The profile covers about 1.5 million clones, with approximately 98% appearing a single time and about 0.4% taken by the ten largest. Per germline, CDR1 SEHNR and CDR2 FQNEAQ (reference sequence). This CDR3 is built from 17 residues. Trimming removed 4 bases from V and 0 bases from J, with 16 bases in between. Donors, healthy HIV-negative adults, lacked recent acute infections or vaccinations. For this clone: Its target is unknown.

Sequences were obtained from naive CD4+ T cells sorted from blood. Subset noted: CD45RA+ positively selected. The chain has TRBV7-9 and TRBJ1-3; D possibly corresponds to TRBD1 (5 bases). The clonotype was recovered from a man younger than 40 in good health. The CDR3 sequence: CASSSKPTDLSGNTIYF. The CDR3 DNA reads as TGTGCCAGCAGCTCCAAGCCGACAGACCTCTCTGGAAACACCATATATTTT.